This T cell receptor (beta chain) was identified in a study of T cell responses to AZD1222 COVID-19 vaccine. General study points: It was only a handful of AZD1222 recipients who were seropositive at baseline. Donors, mostly white British, included more females; clonal diversity was possibly underestimated. Every sample of the repertoires postdated the peak T cell response.

Repertoires were generated with immunoSEQ multiplex PCR, while TCRdb's copy carries only in-frame clones and drops some. Of over 100,000 clones listed, roughly nine tenths are singletons. This clone was picked up one time. Antigen specificity is unknown. CDR1 and CDR2 (germline): LGHNA, YNFKEQ. V lost 0 bases, J lost 8 bases, and 6 bases stayed unmatched. The CDR3 is 14 amino acids. The sample was peripheral blood, taken on day 0 of AZD1222 vaccination. The chain is built from TRBV4-2 and TRBJ1-2; TRBD1 aligns across 7 bases. The receptor was derived from an adult in good health. CDR3 in amino acids: CASSQDGTASGYTF. CDR3 DNA: TGTGCCAGCAGCCAAGATGGGACAGCATCCGGCTACACCTTC.